This TCR beta chain was sequenced for a study of T cell changes during pregnancy in multiple sclerosis. This clone was picked up a small number of times. J gave up 9 bases and V 4 bases, and 10 bases lay outside the gene matches. Looked up from germline, CDR1 is SGHTA and CDR2 is FQGNSA. This CDR3 is built from 15 residues. Sequenced by immunoSEQ multiplex PCR; TCRdb stores in-frame clones only, minus some. The sample holds some 57,000 clones; over 80% are singletons and the top ten take 0.6% to 0.9%. The chain is built from TRBV7-2 and TRBJ1-1, with 11 bases aligning to TRBD1. This material consisted of CD4+ T cells from peripheral blood mononuclear cells, taken in the first trimester of pregnancy. This TCR was recovered from a female donor with multiple sclerosis, enrolled in a pregnancy study. CDR3 residues: CASSSIGQGAVQAFF. The CDR3 bases are TGTGCCAGCAGCTCTATCGGACAGGGGGCTGTCCAAGCTTTCTTT.